Listed here are 30 T cell receptor beta chains from one sample, sequenced in a study of T-cell reconstitution after alpha-beta-depleted transplantation in children. Unique molecular identifiers were used in preparing the TCRbeta library. TCRdb passed the PCR reads through MiXCR, listing each CDR3 protein once. The table records roughly 100,000 distinct CDR3 sequences, roughly 8% of them present only once. Sequences were derived from PBMCs from the stem cell graft donor, sampled from the stem cell graft. These receptors were obtained from a human donor who donated a stem cell graft to a child with congenital amegakaryocytic thrombocytopenia.

This clonotype turned up a few times. This rearrangement joins TRBV20-1 to TRBJ2-7, with 9 bases that match TRBD1. The CDR3 loop spans 15 amino acids. Per the germline V gene, CDR1 is DFQATT and CDR2 is SNEGSKA (reference sequence). With 3 bases clipped from V and 5 bases from J, the junction kept 11 bases outside the gene matches. CDR3 region: CSARSDRGSLDEQYF. The CDR3 DNA reads TGCAGTGCTAGGTCGGACAGGGGAAGTTTGGACGAGCAGTACTTC.

A note on this clonotype: This may be a read error: a much more frequent sequence differs by one nucleotide. The V and J genes are TRBV14 and TRBJ2-1, with D perhaps matching TRBD1 (6 bases). Germline lookup yields CDR1 SGHDN and CDR2 FVKESK. The CDR3 has 14 amino acids. V lost 1 base to trimming and J lost 3 bases, with 7 bases between them. The CDR3 nucleotides are TGTGCCAGCAGCCAAGTAGGGGGCTACAATGAGCAGTTCTTC. Translating gives CASSQVGGYNEQFF.

This clonotype was counted at least ten times. The V call is TRBV7-9, the J call TRBJ1-1, with D unclear. The CDR3 runs to 14 residues. V dropped 5 bases and J dropped 8 bases, with 18 bases sitting between them. In germline, CDR1 is SEHNR, CDR2 FQNEAQ (reference sequence). CDR3 in DNA: TGTGCCAGCAGCCCGTCGGCGGGATCCCAAGAAGCTTTCTTT. Encoded protein: CASSPSAGSQEAFF.

This clonotype was seen at least ten times. The chain employs TRBV20-1 and TRBJ1-6; TRBD1 might be the D (6 bases). This CDR3 is 14 amino acids long. Trimming pared 6 bases from V and 13 bases from J, leaving 22 bases between. Germline V gene sequence: CDR1 DFQATT, CDR2 SNEGSKA (reference sequence). The CDR3 region has the DNA TGCAGTGCCAGCGGGGCAGGGGACTTAGGGCCCCTCCACTTT. Its translation is CSASGAGDLGPLHF.

This clonotype came up many times. The chain recombines TRBV12-3 or TRBV12-4 with TRBJ2-7, with TRBD1 identical over 11 bases. The CDR3 is 15 amino acids. J gave up 7 bases and V 6 bases, and 11 bases lay outside the gene matches. CDR3 nucleotide sequence: TGTGCCAGCAGGCGAGCGGGACAGGGGGTCTCTGAGCAGTACTTC. This sequence encodes CASRRAGQGVSEQYF.

This clonotype came up many times. The V gene is TRBV20-1, the J gene TRBJ2-7; 8 bases map to TRBD2. The CDR3 loop spans 17 amino acids. Germline CDR1 is DFQATT and CDR2 is SNEGSKA (reference sequence). J lost 6 bases, V lost 3 bases, and 19 bases had no gene match. CDR3 amino acids: CSASLVWGAGDRPEQYF. Written as DNA, the CDR3 is TGCAGTGCTAGCCTAGTCTGGGGAGCGGGAGATCGTCCCGAGCAGTACTTC.

There are many counts of this clonotype. V and J are TRBV12-3 or TRBV12-4 and TRBJ1-2; 10 bases are a match to TRBD1. Losses at the gene ends were 8 bases for V and 8 bases for J; bases not matched to a gene: 8. This CDR3 region has 13 residues. The CDR3, as DNA: TGTGCCAGCCTGTCCGACAGGGGGCCCGGCTACACCTTC. This encodes CASLSDRGPGYTF.

This clonotype has at least ten counts. This sequence joins TRBV5-1 and TRBJ2-3, with TRBD2 matching over 7 bases. Losses at the gene ends were 4 bases for V and 2 bases for J; bases not matched to a gene: 7. The germline CDR1 and CDR2 sequences are SGHRS and YFSETQ. This CDR3 region has 15 residues. The CDR3 here is CASSPGLNPTDTQYF. The CDR3 DNA sequence: TGCGCCAGCAGCCCGGGACTAAACCCCACAGATACGCAGTATTTT.

This clonotype was picked up many times. The J gene is TRBJ2-3, the V gene TRBV10-3, with D tentatively TRBD2 (7 bases). CDR1 and CDR2 from the germline V gene are ENHRY and SYGVKD. V lost 6 bases to trimming and J lost 1 base, with 11 bases between them. The CDR3 runs 14 residues. CDR3: CAISAGARTDTQYF. For the CDR3, the DNA is TGTGCCATCAGCGCGGGGGCCCGCACAGATACGCAGTATTTT.

This clonotype was observed at least ten times. The chain employs TRBV4-1 and TRBJ1-5; possibly TRBD1 for D (5 bases). Germline V gives CDR1 MGHRA, CDR2 YSYEKL. V was trimmed by 3 bases and J by 6 bases, leaving 15 bases between them. The CDR3 loop spans 15 amino acids. The CDR3 sequence is CASSHPLAGGQPQHF. CDR3 DNA sequence: TGCGCCAGCAGCCATCCCTTAGCGGGGGGTCAGCCCCAGCATTTT.

This clonotype was observed many times. The V and J genes are TRBV20-1 and TRBJ2-3; no clear D. CDR3 length equals 14 residues. Germline loops: CDR1 DFQATT, CDR2 SNEGSKA (reference sequence). V was clipped by 1 base and J by 1 base, with 9 bases between them. This CDR3 reads CSARGGIGTDTQYF. The CDR3, as DNA: TGCAGTGCTAGAGGGGGTATAGGCACAGATACGCAGTATTTT.

This clonotype was recorded at least ten times. The J gene is TRBJ1-2, the V gene TRBV6-2 or TRBV6-3; tentative D call: TRBD1 (5 bases). Germline CDR1 and CDR2: MNHEY and SVGEGT. The CDR3 extends over 12 amino acids. V gave up 6 bases and J gave up 7 bases, with 12 bases separating them. The DNA for the CDR3 is TGTGCCAGCAGACCGGGGCCTGTTGGCTACACCTTC. Its translation is CASRPGPVGYTF.

This clonotype was counted ten times or more. The chain is built from TRBV12-3 or TRBV12-4 and TRBJ1-3; D remains ambiguous. This CDR3 is 14 amino acids long. V was clipped by 6 bases and J by 1 base, with 10 bases between them. This CDR3 is CASSPVLSGNTIYF. CDR3 sequence (DNA): TGTGCCAGCAGCCCGGTCTTATCTGGAAACACCATATATTTT.

This clonotype occurred many times. The chain has TRBV10-3 and TRBJ2-7, with D possibly being TRBD2 (5 bases). Germline loops: CDR1 ENHRY, CDR2 SYGVKD. The ends were cut back, 3 bases at V and 3 bases at J, with 6 bases in the middle. The CDR3 loop spans 12 amino acids. The DNA for the CDR3 is TGTGCCATCAGTGAAGAGGGCTACGAGCAGTACTTC. Its translation is CAISEEGYEQYF.

V is TRBV18 and J is TRBJ2-2; a possible D gene is TRBD1 (5 bases). The germline V gene encodes CDR1 KGHSH and CDR2 LQKENI. This CDR3 spans 15 amino acids. Deletions cut 4 bases from V and 5 bases from J, with 14 bases between. The CDR3 sequence: CASSLRQKETGELFF. The CDR3 DNA sequence: TGTGCCAGCTCACTAAGACAGAAAGAGACCGGGGAGCTGTTTTTT.

This clonotype was observed at least ten times. The chain employs TRBV20-1 and TRBJ1-1; TRBD1 agrees at 7 bases. Losses at the gene ends were 1 base for V and 1 base for J; bases not matched to a gene: 3. The CDR3 has 14 amino acids. Germline V lookup: CDR1 DFQATT, CDR2 SNEGSKA (reference sequence). The CDR3 DNA reads TGCAGTGCTAGAGGCGGGACAGCGAACACTGAAGCTTTCTTT. Translated: CSARGGTANTEAFF.

The sample holds many counts of this clonotype. The chain carries TRBV5-1 and TRBJ2-2; D may be TRBD1 or TRBD2 (5 bases each). The V end lost 5 bases, the J end lost 2 bases, and 13 bases lay between the germline ends. Germline V lookup: CDR1 SGHRS, CDR2 YFSETQ. This CDR3 comprises 15 residues. The CDR3 DNA is TGCGCCAGCAGGTCCGGGACGGAAAACACCGGGGAGCTGTTTTTT. This encodes CASRSGTENTGELFF.

Many counts were recorded for this clonotype. The J gene is TRBJ2-4, the V gene TRBV28; 7 nucleotides line up with TRBD2. The germline V gene has CDR1 MDHEN and CDR2 SYDVKM. Unmatched junction bases numbered 2, after V lost 6 bases and J lost 0 bases. CDR3 length equals 14 residues. CDR3 in DNA: TGTGCCAGCAGGGGCGGGGGAGCCAAAAACATTCAGTACTTC. It encodes CASRGGGAKNIQYF.

The V call is TRBV11-1, the J call TRBJ2-1; 11 bases agree with TRBD1. Per germline, CDR1 SGHAT and CDR2 FQDESV (reference sequence). The CDR3 length is 18 residues. V gave up 2 bases and J gave up 3 bases; unmatched junction bases: 9. The CDR3 is CASSLSASGTGGYNEQFF. As DNA, the CDR3 is TGTGCCAGCAGCTTATCCGCCTCCGGGACAGGGGGCTACAATGAGCAGTTCTTC.

This clonotype was seen at least ten times. The rearrangement links TRBV6-1 to TRBJ1-6; D call uncertain. Germline-derived CDR1 and CDR2 are MNHNS and SASEGT. V dropped 2 bases and J dropped 9 bases, with 8 bases sitting between them. CDR3 length: 13 amino acids. CDR3 DNA: TGTGCCAGCAGTGAATTAAGTGTTTCACCCCTCCACTTT. This encodes CASSELSVSPLHF.

This clonotype came up many times. The chain is built from TRBV6-5 and TRBJ2-7, with 7 bases aligning to TRBD1. From germline, CDR1 is MNHEY and CDR2 SVGAGI. The V segment lost 8 bases and the J segment 0 bases; nucleotides outside the gene matches: 1. This CDR3 has 12 residues. The CDR3 loop is CASWDSSYEQYF. CDR3 nucleotides: TGTGCCAGCTGGGACAGCTCCTACGAGCAGTACTTC.

The rearrangement joins TRBV20-1 to TRBJ1-5; D is unclear. The V end was cut by 5 bases, the J end by 0 bases, with 14 bases between. From germline, CDR1 is DFQATT and CDR2 SNEGSKA (reference sequence). The CDR3 spans 15 residues. CDR3 DNA: TGCAGTGCTGCCAGCCAATCCTCTAGCAATCAGCCCCAGCATTTT. Amino acids: CSAASQSSSNQPQHF.

This clonotype was found many times. V usage is TRBV5-6 and J usage is TRBJ1-2, with TRBD1 matching 8 bases. With 4 bases clipped from V and 4 bases from J, the junction kept 3 bases outside the gene matches. The V gene's germline CDR1 is SGHDT and CDR2 YYEEEE. The CDR3 runs to 13 residues. CDR3: CASSVTGAYGYTF. The CDR3, as DNA: TGTGCCAGCAGCGTGACAGGGGCCTATGGCTACACCTTC.

The J gene is TRBJ2-7, the V gene TRBV18; D ambiguous. In germline, CDR1 is KGHSH, CDR2 LQKENI. Trimming left V 3 bases short and J 0 bases short, with 15 bases between. This CDR3 comprises 16 residues. CDR3 amino acids: CASSPMIGRSSYEQYF. The CDR3, as DNA: TGTGCCAGCTCACCGATGATAGGTAGGAGCTCCTACGAGCAGTACTTC.

This clonotype was counted ten times or more. DNA of the CDR3: TGTGCCAGCAGCCAAGATCTACTAGCGGGGTCCTACGAGCAGTACTTC. This encodes CASSQDLLAGSYEQYF. The rearrangement uses TRBV3-1 and TRBJ2-7; 10 bases match TRBD2. CDR1 and CDR2 from the germline V gene are LGHDT and YNNKEL (reference sequence). V trimming: 0 bases; J trimming: 1 base; junction bases outside the gene matches: 3. The CDR3 runs 16 residues.

In its sample, this clonotype was seen a few times. The V gene is TRBV3-1, the J gene TRBJ1-3, with D unresolved. Germline V lookup: CDR1 LGHDT, CDR2 YNNKEL (reference sequence). The CDR3 runs 14 residues. V lost 2 bases to trimming and J lost 4 bases, with 9 bases between them. DNA of the CDR3: TGTGCCAGCAGCCAACTGAGGCGGGGAAACACCATATATTTT. Translated, it gives CASSQLRRGNTIYF.

This clonotype appeared many times. This chain links TRBV3-1 with TRBJ2-1; D possibly matches TRBD1 or TRBD2 (5 bases each). Looked up from germline, CDR1 is LGHDT and CDR2 is YNNKEL (reference sequence). There are 15 residues in the CDR3. V lost 2 bases to trimming and J lost 0 bases, with 8 bases between them. In nucleotides, the CDR3 is TGTGCCAGCAGCCAAATGAGGGGCTCCTACAATGAGCAGTTCTTC. Translated, it gives CASSQMRGSYNEQFF.

This clonotype has a count of ten or more. This chain connects TRBV7-2 to TRBJ2-1; D remains ambiguous. Deletions cut 1 base from V and 6 bases from J, with 19 bases between. CDR1 and CDR2 from the germline V gene are SGHTA and FQGNSA. The CDR3 totals 17 residues. The CDR3 bases are TGTGCCAGCAGCTTAGGGTCAAGCTTCGGCCTTTTCAATGAGCAGTTCTTC. Translated, it gives CASSLGSSFGLFNEQFF.

In its sample, this clonotype was seen many times. This sequence joins TRBV5-5 and TRBJ2-5; 7 nucleotides align to TRBD2. The CDR3 extends over 14 amino acids. Trimming cost V 0 bases and J 12 bases; bases outside gene matches: 11. Germline CDR1 and CDR2: SGHKS and YYEKEE (reference sequence). DNA of the CDR3: TGTGCCAGCAGCTTGGGCCCCGACGGGAGGCAAAAGTACTTC. It is translated as CASSLGPDGRQKYF. Filled out from reference TRBV5-5 and TRBJ2-5, the complete variable domain reads DAGVTQSPTHLIKTRGQQVTLRCSPISGHKSVSWYQQVLGQGPQFIFQYYEKEERGRGNFPDRFSARQFPNYSSELNVNALLLGDSALYLCASSLGPDGRQKYFGPGTRLLVL.

This clonotype was counted at least ten times. The genes are TRBV15 and TRBJ1-4; 9 nucleotides agree with TRBD1. Germline CDR1 reads LNHNV; CDR2 reads YYDKDF (reference sequence). Germline trimming cut 1 base from V and 8 bases from J; bases unmatched to any gene: 8. The length of the CDR3 is 16 residues. This chain's CDR3 is CATSRGGGQGSEKLFF. For the CDR3, the DNA is TGTGCCACCAGCAGAGGTGGGGGACAGGGCTCGGAAAAACTGTTTTTT.